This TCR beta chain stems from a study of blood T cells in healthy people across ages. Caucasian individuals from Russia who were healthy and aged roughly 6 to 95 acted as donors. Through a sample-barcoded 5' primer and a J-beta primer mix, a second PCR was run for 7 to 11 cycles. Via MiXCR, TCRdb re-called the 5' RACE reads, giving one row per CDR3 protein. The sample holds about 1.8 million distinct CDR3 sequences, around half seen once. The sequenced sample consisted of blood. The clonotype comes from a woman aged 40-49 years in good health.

The CDR3 sequence: CASSLGGAGQDIQYF. In DNA form, the CDR3 reads TGTGCCAGCAGTTTGGGGGGAGCGGGACAGGACATTCAGTACTTC. This sequence joins TRBV12-3 or TRBV12-4 and TRBJ2-4; tentatively, D is TRBD1 (8 bases). The CDR3 is 15 amino acids. V dropped 3 bases and J dropped 8 bases, with 17 bases sitting between them.